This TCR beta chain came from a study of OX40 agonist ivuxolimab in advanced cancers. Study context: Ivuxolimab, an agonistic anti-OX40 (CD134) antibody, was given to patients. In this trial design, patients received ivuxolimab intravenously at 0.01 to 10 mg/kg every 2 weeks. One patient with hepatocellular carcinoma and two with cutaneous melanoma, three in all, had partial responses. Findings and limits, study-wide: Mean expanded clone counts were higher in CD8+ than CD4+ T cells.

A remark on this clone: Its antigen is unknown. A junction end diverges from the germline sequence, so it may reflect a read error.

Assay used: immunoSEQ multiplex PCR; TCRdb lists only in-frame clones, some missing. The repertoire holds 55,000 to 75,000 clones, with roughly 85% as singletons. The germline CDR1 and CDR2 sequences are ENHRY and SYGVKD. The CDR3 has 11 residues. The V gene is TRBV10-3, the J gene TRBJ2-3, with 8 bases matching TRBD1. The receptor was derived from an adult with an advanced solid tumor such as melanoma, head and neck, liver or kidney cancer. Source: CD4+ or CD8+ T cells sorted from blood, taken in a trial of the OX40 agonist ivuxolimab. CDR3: CAVRGPDTQYF. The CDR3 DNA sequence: TGTGCCGTCAGGGGGCCGGATACGCAGTATTTT.